This TCR beta chain was profiled in a study of tumor-infiltrating lymphocytes in primary liver carcinoma. Study conclusions and caveats: Only about 8-24% of top clones spanned all five tumor regions. Pairs comparing tumor with adjacent tissue or blood overlapped less than pairs drawn from tumor regions.

About this clonotype: Its antigen is not identified. A read error may produce the germline difference seen at one junction end.

For each extraction, RNA and DNA were obtained together from 20-30 mg of unsorted bulk tissue. TCR beta cDNA was prepared out of roughly 490 ng total RNA by means of a constant-region primer. Employing slightly modified ARM-PCR, three nested multiplex PCR rounds were run, and these gave rise to the TCR beta libraries. The first two PCR rounds used TRBV1-TRBV30 primers with a Cbeta primer, nine to eleven cycles each. TCRdb recomputed calls from the multiplex PCR reads with MiXCR, one row per CDR3 protein. Of 50,000 to 60,000 distinct CDR3 sequences listed, around 82% were seen once; the top ten hold 24%. Germline V gene sequence: CDR1 MNHNY, CDR2 SVGAGI (reference sequence). The length of the CDR3 is 14 residues.

The chain is built from TRBV6-6 and TRBJ2-7; 7 bases align to TRBD2. This TCR was sampled from a man aged 35 to 55 with primary liver carcinoma and hepatitis B virus infection. The sequenced sample consisted of liver tumor tissue from sampling region 5. Noted subset: tumor region T5, tumor centre. CDR3: CGSSIAGSAYEQCF. DNA for the CDR3: TGTGGCAGCAGCATAGCGGGCTCGGCCTACGAGCAGTGCTTC.